One and the same sample provided the 25 T cell receptor beta chains below, sequenced in a study of OX40 agonist ivuxolimab in advanced cancers. The method was immunoSEQ multiplex PCR; TCRdb's version includes in-frame clones alone and lacks a portion of them. The sample carries approximately 35,000 clones, roughly nine tenths recorded once. Material: CD4+ or CD8+ T cells sorted from blood, obtained in a trial of the OX40 agonist ivuxolimab. These receptors originate from an adult with an advanced solid tumor such as melanoma, head and neck, liver or kidney cancer.

V usage is TRBV18 and J usage is TRBJ2-3, with 12 bases aligning to TRBD2. Germline assignment: CDR1 KGHSH and CDR2 LQKENI. V shed 6 bases, J shed 0 bases, and the junction held 4 bases outside the gene matches. This CDR3 region has 16 residues. The CDR3 DNA sequence: TGTGCCAGCTCTCTCGGACTAGCGGGAAGCACAGATACGCAGTATTTT. Encoded protein: CASSLGLAGSTDTQYF.

The chain couples TRBV16 to TRBJ1-2, with TRBD1 as a possible D gene (5 bases). The CDR3 has 13 residues. V was cut by 3 bases and J by 7 bases, with 12 bases left in between. The germline V gene encodes CDR1 KGHSY and CDR2 FQNENV. The DNA of the CDR3 is TGTGCCAGCAGCCACGGGCAGGGTCCTGGCTACACCTTC. Translation: CASSHGQGPGYTF.

The V and J genes are TRBV6-5 and TRBJ2-3; 7 positions agree with TRBD2. Germline V lookup: CDR1 MNHEY, CDR2 SVGAGI. V lost 1 base, J lost 4 bases, and 5 bases stayed unmatched. The CDR3 runs to 15 residues. The CDR3 nucleotides read TGTGCCAGCAGTTACTACGGGGGAGGGGCAGATACGCAGTATTTT. This translates into CASSYYGGGADTQYF.

This chain connects TRBV30 to TRBJ1-1, with TRBD1 as a possible D gene (5 bases). The CDR3 length is 14 residues. V gave up 0 bases and J gave up 3 bases, with 11 bases separating them. The germline V gene encodes CDR1 GTSNPN and CDR2 SVGIG (reference sequence). The CDR3 coding sequence is TGTGCCTGGAGTGTAGGGGTGGGGGACACTGAAGCTTTCTTT. This encodes CAWSVGVGDTEAFF.

V gene TRBV10-3 combines with J gene TRBJ2-3; 9 nucleotides align to TRBD2. V lost 4 bases to trimming and J lost 0 bases; unmatched junction nucleotides: 2. The CDR3 extends over 15 amino acids. Germline V gene sequence: CDR1 ENHRY, CDR2 SYGVKD. The CDR3 sequence is CAISGLAESTDTQYF. The CDR3 nucleotides are TGTGCCATCAGTGGACTAGCGGAAAGCACAGATACGCAGTATTTT.

This clone occurred a few times. The gene calls are TRBV7-2 and TRBJ2-7; D not resolved. The length of the CDR3 is 13 residues. Germline loops: CDR1 SGHTA, CDR2 FQGNSA. Deletions cut 3 bases from V and 3 bases from J, with 9 bases between. CDR3: CASSFRSLYEQYF. The CDR3 DNA is TGTGCCAGCAGCTTTAGGAGTCTCTACGAGCAGTACTTC.

The J gene is TRBJ1-5, the V gene TRBV5-6; D unclear. This CDR3 comprises 17 residues. CDR1 and CDR2 (germline): SGHDT, YYEEEE. Trimming pared 0 bases from V and 3 bases from J, leaving 16 bases between. The CDR3 reads CASSLARAEQDNQPQHF. The CDR3 DNA reads as TGTGCCAGCAGCTTGGCTCGGGCGGAACAAGACAATCAGCCCCAGCATTTT.

The chain employs TRBV29-1 and TRBJ2-1; D not certain. Germline V gene lookup returns CDR1 SQVTM and CDR2 ANQGSEA. This CDR3 has 14 amino acids. Trimming took 2 bases from V and 0 from J, leaving 8 bases between them. CDR3 in amino acids: CSVESLSSYNEQFF. As DNA, the CDR3 is TGCAGCGTTGAATCATTAAGCTCCTACAATGAGCAGTTCTTC.

The CDR3, as DNA: TGTGCCAGCAGCTGGGAGGACAGCTCTTACAATGAGCAGTTCTTC. This sequence encodes CASSWEDSSYNEQFF. This chain uses TRBV5-4 with TRBJ2-1; possibly TRBD1 or TRBD2 for D (6 bases each). Germline CDR1 reads SGHNT; CDR2 reads YYREEE (reference sequence). Trimming cost V 3 bases and J 4 bases, with 14 bases left between them. The CDR3 runs 15 residues.

The V and J genes are TRBV11-2 and TRBJ1-3; a weak D match, TRBD1 (6 bases). V was pared by 1 base and J by 0 bases, with 10 bases between. Per germline, CDR1 SGHAT and CDR2 FQNNGV. The length of the CDR3 is 16 residues. In nucleotides, the CDR3 is TGTGCCAGCAGCTTAGTCAGGGGAGGCTCTGGAAACACCATATATTTT. It codes for CASSLVRGGSGNTIYF.

The V gene is TRBV27, the J gene TRBJ1-2; 7 nucleotides align to TRBD1. Germline V gene data show CDR1 as MNHEY and CDR2 as SMNVEV (reference sequence). CDR3 size: 15 residues. Losses at the gene ends were 5 bases for V and 2 bases for J; bases not matched to a gene: 8. CDR3 in DNA: TGTGCCAGCAGTCCCACTCCGGGACAGAACTATGGCTACACCTTC. Its protein product is CASSPTPGQNYGYTF.

The sample holds a few counts of this clone. CDR3 sequence (DNA): TGTGCCAGCAGCAAAGCCAGGGCGGGCGATGGCTACACCTTC. Amino acids: CASSKARAGDGYTF. The chain carries TRBV21-1 and TRBJ1-2. TRBV21-1 is given as a pseudogene. The CDR3 is 14 amino acids.

This clone appeared once. The chain combines TRBV7-9 with TRBJ2-1; 7 positions agree with TRBD1. Germline trimming cut 1 base from V and 8 bases from J; bases unmatched to any gene: 2. Per germline, CDR1 SEHNR and CDR2 FQNEAQ (reference sequence). The CDR3 has 13 amino acids. CDR3 amino acids: CASSLGGTDEQFF. CDR3 DNA sequence: TGTGCCAGCAGCTTAGGAGGGACAGATGAGCAGTTCTTC. The complete variable domain, with remaining parts taken from reference TRBV7-9 and TRBJ2-1, reads DTGVSQNPRHKITKRGQNVTFRCDPISEHNRLYWYRQTLGQGPEFLTYFQNEAQLEKSRLLSDRFSAERPKGSFSTLEIQRTEQGDSAMYLCASSLGGTDEQFFGPGTRLTVL.

This clone was seen only a few times. The chain carries TRBV7-6 and TRBJ2-3; D call uncertain. Germline V gives CDR1 SGHVS, CDR2 FNYEAQ. The CDR3 runs 15 residues. V lost 1 base, J lost 0 bases, and 8 bases lay in between. The CDR3 loop is CASSLVAYSTDTQYF. CDR3 nucleotide sequence: TGTGCCAGCAGCTTAGTTGCTTATAGCACAGATACGCAGTATTTT.

Concerning this clone itself: One end of the junction does not line up with germline, which may come from a read error. The genes are TRBV7-7 and TRBJ2-3; TRBD2 agrees at 9 bases. The CDR3 totals 18 residues. CDR1 and CDR2 from the germline V gene are SSHAT and FNYEAQ (reference sequence). The CDR3 sequence: CASSPGQGGRAPVDTQYF. In nucleotides, the CDR3 is TGTGCTAGCAGCCCAGGTCAGGGCGGGAGGGCCCCCGTAGATACGCAGTATTTT. Supplemented by reference TRBV7-7 and TRBJ2-3, the full variable domain reads GAGVSQSPRYKVTKRGQDVTLRCDPISSHATLYWYQQALGQGPEFLTYFNYEAQPDKSGLPSDRFSAERPEGSISTLTIQRTEQRDSAMYRCASSPGQGGRAPVDTQYFGPGTRLTVL.

V gene TRBV21-1 combines with J gene TRBJ1-1. TRBV21-1 is recorded as a pseudogene. The CDR3 covers 11 residues. In nucleotides, the CDR3 is TGTGCCAACTTGTTAGTGACTGAAGCTTTCTTT. It specifies CANLLVTEAFF.

This clone was recorded only once. This chain links TRBV4-2 with TRBJ1-2; TRBD1 might be the D (5 bases). With 0 bases removed from V and 8 bases from J, the gap between germline ends came to 16 bases. CDR1 is LGHNA, CDR2 YNFKEQ, per germline. The CDR3 contains 15 residues. The CDR3 loop reads CASSQDPGGRGGYTF. Written as DNA, the CDR3 is TGTGCCAGCAGCCAAGATCCCGGGGGTCGAGGAGGCTACACCTTC.

The genes are TRBV21-1 and TRBJ2-5; the tabulated D call, TRBD1, remains unverified against the DNA. TRBV21-1 is flagged as a pseudogene. The CDR3 has 23 residues. In nucleotides, the CDR3 is TGTGCCAGCAGCAAACCCACGCTTCACCGGAGTTCGGGTTATTACAGGGGGCAAGAGACCCAGTACTTC. This codes for CASSKPTLHRSSGYYRGQETQYF.

The chain is built from TRBV5-1 and TRBJ2-1, with 11 bases fitting TRBD2. V lost 2 bases and J lost 9; bases outside the gene matches: 7. The CDR3 spans 15 residues. The V gene's germline CDR1 is SGHRS and CDR2 YFSETQ. The CDR3 protein is CASSLETSGVGEQFF. The CDR3 nucleotides are TGCGCCAGCAGCTTAGAGACTAGCGGGGTAGGTGAGCAGTTCTTC. Based on the CDR3 plus reference TRBV5-1 and TRBJ2-1, the full variable domain is KAGVTQTPRYLIKTRGQQVTLSCSPISGHRSVSWYQQTPGQGLQFLFEYFSETQRNKGNFPGRFSGRQFSNSRSEMNVSTLELGDSALYLCASSLETSGVGEQFFGPGTRLTVL.

By proportion, this clone is medium-sized (0.01 to 0.1%). The rearrangement uses TRBV5-1 and TRBJ1-2; D gene ambiguous. This CDR3 is built from 14 residues. Trimming cost V 0 bases and J 4 bases, with 10 bases left between them. Germline V gene data show CDR1 as SGHRS and CDR2 as YFSETQ. CDR3 nucleotide sequence: TGCGCCAGCAGCTTGGGGGCGGACGGCTATGGCTACACCTTC. The encoded protein is CASSLGADGYGYTF. Complete variable domain (other parts from reference TRBV5-1 and TRBJ1-2): KAGVTQTPRYLIKTRGQQVTLSCSPISGHRSVSWYQQTPGQGLQFLFEYFSETQRNKGNFPGRFSGRQFSNSRSEMNVSTLELGDSALYLCASSLGADGYGYTFGSGTRLTVV.

This chain connects TRBV7-9 to TRBJ2-7, with TRBD1 identical over 9 bases. The CDR3 spans 14 residues. From germline, CDR1 is SEHNR and CDR2 FQNEAQ (reference sequence). The trim removed 4 bases at V and 3 bases at J, leaving 4 bases unmatched. CDR3 sequence reads: CASSSGQGRYEQYF. CDR3 bases: TGTGCCAGCAGCTCGGGACAGGGACGCTACGAGCAGTACTTC.

The V gene is TRBV29-1, the J gene TRBJ2-1, with TRBD2 matching 7 bases. The CDR3 consists of 11 residues. V was pared by 8 bases and J by 10 bases, with 8 bases of the junction left unmatched. Germline lookup yields CDR1 SQVTM and CDR2 ANQGSEA. In DNA form, the CDR3 reads TGCAGCACCATTGGGAGGGGCGAGCAGTTCTTC. Its translation is CSTIGRGEQFF.

J is TRBJ2-7 and V is TRBV28; TRBD2 matches at 12 bases. The CDR3 contains 17 residues. Germline CDR1 and CDR2: MDHEN and SYDVKM. The trim removed 3 bases at V and 6 bases at J, leaving 12 bases unmatched. CDR3 loop: CASSLTSGSNRVSEQYF. CDR3 bases: TGTGCCAGCAGTTTGACTAGCGGGAGTAATAGGGTTTCCGAGCAGTACTTC.

V is TRBV5-1 and J is TRBJ1-4, with D hard to call. V was pared by 5 bases and J by 0 bases, with 11 bases between. From germline, CDR1 is SGHRS and CDR2 YFSETQ. The CDR3 contains 15 residues. CDR3 DNA sequence: TGCGCCAGCAGATCGGATGGAGCAACTAATGAAAAACTGTTTTTT. Residues: CASRSDGATNEKLFF.

The rearrangement links TRBV9 to TRBJ2-1; tentatively, D is TRBD1 or TRBD2 (5 bases each). The CDR3 is 16 amino acids. V gave up 0 bases and J gave up 2 bases, with 12 bases separating them. Germline V CDR1 and CDR2: SGDLS, YYNGEE. This CDR3 is CASSVAGRDAYNEQFF. The CDR3 nucleotides read TGTGCCAGCAGCGTAGCTGGCAGGGACGCCTACAATGAGCAGTTCTTC.